What follows is one T cell receptor beta chain and its context. The antigen remains unidentified. Trimming cost V 0 bases and J 4 bases; bases outside gene matches: 15. CDR1 and CDR2 from the germline V gene are SGDLS and YYNGEE. The CDR3 runs to 19 residues. Method: immunoSEQ multiplex PCR; TCRdb's copy keeps in-frame clones and lacks some. The table includes almost 750,000 clones, just under 75% detected once. The sample comes from a study of shared clonotypes between healthy human individuals. Across the study: CD4 naive cells filled three plates per donor, CD4 memory three, CD8 naive two and CD8 memory one.

Study-level points and caveats: Generation probabilities of non-shared clonotypes were lower (relative to those shared by all four donors). Relative to memory subsets, naive subsets generally showed larger estimated richness. Roughly 5% of naive CD4 clonotypes were common to four donors.

The chain has TRBV9 and TRBJ2-3; TRBD2 agrees at 9 bases. Sequenced material: memory CD4+ T cells sorted from blood. Subset noted: CD45RA-negative fraction. This clonotype was obtained from a woman between 25 and 40 years old in good health. The CDR3 nucleotides read TGTGCCAGCAGCGTAGATCGGGTAGCGGGAGCCGTGTTCTCAGATACGCAGTATTTT. This codes for CASSVDRVAGAVFSDTQYF.